The 19 T cell receptor beta chains in this list originate from one sample, sequenced in a study of blood T cell repertoires in COVID-19 (dated by TCRdb to about 2020). The method behind the library was the immunoSEQ multiplex PCR assay. The immuneACCESS repertoire file appears here via TCRdb, limited to in-frame rearrangements. These files lack a portion of the clones; in checked studies, under half of the deficit traces to unresolved V genes, and the cause of the others is not known. The sample yields approximately 150,000 clones; around 86% were counted once. Jointly, the top ten make up roughly 8.2% of the sample. The sequenced sample was peripheral blood. The receptors here all came from a human donor in a cohort sampled during active COVID-19.

The chain employs TRBV18 and TRBJ2-7; 11 nucleotides agree with TRBD2. Germline lookup yields CDR1 KGHSH and CDR2 LQKENI. With V trimmed by 3 bases and J by 5 bases, 3 bases remained unmatched. This CDR3 region has 14 residues. The CDR3 loop reads CASSPLAGGNEQYF. The CDR3 DNA reads as TGTGCCAGCTCACCGCTAGCGGGAGGCAACGAGCAGTACTTC.

This clone came up a few times. J is TRBJ2-2 and V is TRBV9, with 8 bases aligning to TRBD1. Germline CDR1 SGDLS, CDR2 YYNGEE. The length of the CDR3 is 16 residues. V shed 0 bases, J shed 2 bases, and the junction held 3 bases outside the gene matches. CDR3 bases: TGTGCCAGCAGCGTAGGCCAGGGGGCTAACACCGGGGAGCTGTTTTTT. Its translation: CASSVGQGANTGELFF.

This rearrangement joins TRBV19 to TRBJ2-1; D possibly corresponds to TRBD1 (5 bases). Germline V lookup: CDR1 LNHDA, CDR2 SQIVND (reference sequence). The V and J ends lost 10 bases and 0 bases respectively, with 10 bases between them. The CDR3 covers 13 residues. The CDR3 sequence: CATRVNSYNEQFF. In nucleotides, the CDR3 is TGTGCCACCAGGGTAAACTCCTACAATGAGCAGTTCTTC.

The J gene is TRBJ2-6, the V gene TRBV19; 7 bases are shared with TRBD1. Germline V gene sequence: CDR1 LNHDA, CDR2 SQIVND (reference sequence). This CDR3 has 15 residues. V was clipped by 4 bases and J by 1 base; unmatched bases: 1. In DNA form, the CDR3 reads TGTGCCAGTAGTAAGACAGGGTCTGGGGCCAACGTCCTGACTTTC. It encodes CASSKTGSGANVLTF.

The rearrangement uses TRBV6-5 and TRBJ1-4; TRBD1 matches 9 bases. The junction had 4 bases not matched to a gene; V was cut back by 6 bases and J by 8 bases. The length of the CDR3 is 13 residues. Looked up from germline, CDR1 is MNHEY and CDR2 is SVGAGI. CDR3 loop: CASSRQGGEKLFF. The DNA for the CDR3 is TGTGCCAGCAGCCGACAGGGGGGGGAAAAACTGTTTTTT.

The chain has TRBV18 and TRBJ2-3; TRBD2 matches 10 bases. Per germline, CDR1 KGHSH and CDR2 LQKENI. Germline trimming cut 5 bases from V and 4 bases from J; bases unmatched to any gene: 3. The CDR3 runs to 14 residues. This CDR3 is CASSKSGRADTQYF. DNA of the CDR3: TGTGCCAGCTCAAAGAGCGGGAGGGCAGATACGCAGTATTTT.

CDR3 amino acids: CASSIRTSGNYNEQFF. CDR3 DNA: TGTGCCAGCAGCATCAGGACTAGCGGGAACTACAATGAGCAGTTCTTC. V gene TRBV5-6 combines with J gene TRBJ2-1, with TRBD2 matching over 12 bases. The CDR3 runs to 16 residues. Germline CDR1 SGHDT, CDR2 YYEEEE. V trimming: 4 bases; J trimming: 3 bases; junction bases outside the gene matches: 5.

To note about this clone: The junction and the germline gene differ at one end; a read error may be behind it. This chain connects TRBV7-9 to TRBJ2-1; no reliable D call. The germline V gene has CDR1 SEHNR and CDR2 FQNEAQ (reference sequence). The CDR3 is 16 residues long. The CDR3 loop reads CASTLPGPMGDNEQFF. The DNA for the CDR3 is TGTGCCAGCACCTTACCGGGTCCTATGGGTGACAATGAGCAGTTCTTC.

This rearrangement joins TRBV19 to TRBJ1-5, with TRBD1 as a possible D gene (6 bases). The germline CDR1 and CDR2 sequences are LNHDA and SQIVND (reference sequence). Trimming left V 3 bases short and J 2 bases short, with 8 bases between. This CDR3 is built from 14 residues. The CDR3 coding sequence is TGTGCCAGTAGTATCACAGGGCGCAATCAGCCCCAGCATTTT. It encodes CASSITGRNQPQHF.

In its sample, this clone was seen once. CDR3 residues: CASSEQEQDTQYF. The CDR3 bases are TGCGCCAGCAGTGAACAGGAGCAAGATACGCAGTATTTT. The chain couples TRBV10-2 to TRBJ2-3; weak D call: TRBD1 (5 bases). The CDR3 covers 13 residues. The V end was cut by 3 bases, the J end by 5 bases, with 9 bases between. CDR1 WSHSY and CDR2 SAAADI come from the germline V gene.

The chain couples TRBV9 to TRBJ2-2; tentative D call: TRBD2 (5 bases). This CDR3 is 16 amino acids long. Germline values: CDR1 SGDLS, CDR2 YYNGEE. The V gene lost 4 bases and the J gene lost 3 bases, with 16 bases spanning the gap. CDR3 nucleotide sequence: TGTGCCAGCAGCCCGAACCCGAGGGCGGACACCGGGGAGCTGTTTTTT. Protein product: CASSPNPRADTGELFF.

The V gene is TRBV11-2, the J gene TRBJ2-7; 9 bases are shared with TRBD1. Trimming removed 1 base from V and 6 bases from J; junction bases left unmatched: 7. Germline loops: CDR1 SGHAT, CDR2 FQNNGV. This CDR3 has 15 residues. CDR3 nucleotides: TGTGCCAGCAGCTTAGTAGGGACAGGGAGAGTCGAGCAGTACTTC. Residues: CASSLVGTGRVEQYF.

The chain employs TRBV7-3 and TRBJ2-3; 10 positions match TRBD2. This CDR3 is built from 15 residues. CDR1 SGHTA and CDR2 FQGTGA come from the germline V gene. With 5 bases clipped from V and 0 bases from J, the junction kept 2 bases outside the gene matches. CDR3 nucleotides: TGTGCCAGCAGCCCGACTAGCGGGAGCACAGATACGCAGTATTTT. Protein sequence: CASSPTSGSTDTQYF.

The chain links TRBV28 to TRBJ1-1; a possible D gene is TRBD1 (6 bases). Germline CDR1 reads MDHEN; CDR2 reads SYDVKM. This CDR3 is 14 amino acids long. V lost 5 bases and J 8 bases, leaving 18 bases between the germline ends. This chain's CDR3 is CASSLGTWVAEAFF. The CDR3 region has the DNA TGTGCCAGCAGTCTAGGGACATGGGTTGCGGAAGCTTTCTTT. Together with reference TRBV28 and TRBJ1-1, the CDR3 gives the full variable domain: DVKVTQSSRYLVKRTGEKVFLECVQDMDHENMFWYRQDPGLGLRLIYFSYDVKMKEKGDIPEGYSVSREKKERFSLILESASTNQTSMYLCASSLGTWVAEAFFGQGTRLTVV.

The chain uses TRBV11-2 and TRBJ2-7; 7 bases map to TRBD1. Trimming took 1 base from V and 4 from J; bases not matched to a gene: 7. The CDR3 consists of 15 residues. Germline V gene lookup returns CDR1 SGHAT and CDR2 FQNNGV. This CDR3 reads CASSLAVTGRYEQYF. DNA for the CDR3: TGTGCCAGCAGCTTAGCTGTGACAGGGCGGTACGAGCAGTACTTC.

The CDR3 coding sequence is TGCAGCGTTGTGGGGGACAGGGCCTACGAGCAGTACTTC. It yields the protein CSVVGDRAYEQYF. The V and J genes are TRBV29-1 and TRBJ2-7, with 9 positions matching TRBD1. Germline V gives CDR1 SQVTM, CDR2 ANQGSEA. CDR3 length: 13 residues. The J segment lost 2 bases and the V segment lost 4 bases, leaving 3 bases of the junction unmatched.

V is TRBV19 and J is TRBJ2-1; 12 bases are shared with TRBD2. The CDR3 sequence is 15 residues long. The V segment lost 7 bases and the J segment 0 bases; nucleotides outside the gene matches: 1. Germline assignment: CDR1 LNHDA and CDR2 SQIVND (reference sequence). CDR3 in amino acids: CASKTSGSSYNEQFF. The CDR3 nucleotides are TGTGCCAGTAAGACTAGCGGGAGCTCCTACAATGAGCAGTTCTTC. Together with reference TRBV19 and TRBJ2-1, the CDR3 gives the full variable domain: DGGITQSPKYLFRKEGQNVTLSCEQNLNHDAMYWYRQDPGQGLRLIYYSQIVNDFQKGDIAEGYSVSREKKESFPLTVTSAQKNPTAFYLCASKTSGSSYNEQFFGPGTRLTVL.

This chain joins TRBV7-2 and TRBJ2-7, with 11 positions matching TRBD2. Unmatched junction bases numbered 7, after V lost 2 bases and J lost 4 bases. CDR3 length: 16 amino acids. CDR1 is SGHTA, CDR2 FQGNSA, per germline. The CDR3 DNA follows: TGTGCCAGCAGCTTACTAGTAGCGGGAGGGGGTTACGAGCAGTACTTC. Translating it yields CASSLLVAGGGYEQYF.

The chain couples TRBV18 to TRBJ2-5; D is unclear. Between the trimmed V and J ends, which lost 2 bases and 1 base, there was a span of 5 bases. The CDR3 has 13 amino acids. The germline V gene encodes CDR1 KGHSH and CDR2 LQKENI. The CDR3 bases are TGTGCCAGCTCACCAATCGGCCAAGAGACCCAGTACTTC. It encodes CASSPIGQETQYF. The full variable domain, completed using reference TRBV18 and TRBJ2-5, is NAGVMQNPRHLVRRRGQEARLRCSPMKGHSHVYWYRQLPEEGLKFMVYLQKENIIDESGMPKERFSAEFPKEGPSILRIQQVVRGDSAAYFCASSPIGQETQYFGPGTRLLVL.